Each of the 29 T cell receptor beta chains below was sequenced from the same sample in a study of cytomegalovirus exposure and HLA in healthy donors. PCR was performed using 60 Vbeta and 13 Jbeta primers. Profiling relied on immunoSEQ multiplex PCR, and the TCRdb table lists in-frame clones only, not all of them. The repertoire holds around 160,000 clones, roughly three quarters seen once, with roughly 7.4% in the top ten. The specimen was PBMCs. Receptors were obtained from a male donor in good health and CMV-seropositive.

The rearrangement uses TRBV5-8 and TRBJ2-7; TRBD2 is a possible D gene (6 bases). Germline V gene lookup returns CDR1 SGHTS and CDR2 YDEGEE. The CDR3 is 12 amino acids. Trimming cost V 5 bases and J 6 bases, with 12 bases left between them. CDR3 loop: CASRPGTLEQYF. For the CDR3, the DNA is TGTGCCAGCAGGCCCGGGACTCTCGAGCAGTACTTC.

The chain is built from TRBV19 and TRBJ2-5, with 12 bases fitting TRBD2. There are 14 residues in the CDR3. The J segment lost 5 bases and the V segment lost 6 bases, leaving 4 bases of the junction unmatched. Germline values: CDR1 LNHDA, CDR2 SQIVND (reference sequence). This chain's CDR3 is CASRLAGGLETQYF. The CDR3 nucleotides are TGTGCCAGTAGGCTAGCGGGAGGGCTCGAGACCCAGTACTTC.

Here the CDR3 DNA reads TGCGCCAGCAGCCCCCGGGCAGGGGACCAGAACACTGAAGCTTTCTTT. This sequence encodes CASSPRAGDQNTEAFF. The chain has TRBV5-1 and TRBJ1-1, with TRBD1 as a possible D gene (6 bases). CDR3 length: 16 amino acids. The germline gives CDR1 SGHRS, CDR2 YFSETQ. Trimming left V 4 bases short and J 1 base short, with 17 bases between. Complete variable domain (other parts from reference TRBV5-1 and TRBJ1-1): KAGVTQTPRYLIKTRGQQVTLSCSPISGHRSVSWYQQTPGQGLQFLFEYFSETQRNKGNFPGRFSGRQFSNSRSEMNVSTLELGDSALYLCASSPRAGDQNTEAFFGQGTRLTVV.

This clone has only a few counts. The chain carries TRBV6-5 and TRBJ1-1; D remains unclear. Germline V gives CDR1 MNHEY, CDR2 SVGAGI. V was clipped by 4 bases and J by 0 bases, with 9 bases between them. The CDR3 extends over 14 amino acids. The CDR3 DNA follows: TGTGCCAGCAGTTCACCAGGTTTGAACACTGAAGCTTTCTTT. Protein: CASSSPGLNTEAFF.

This chain connects TRBV7-2 to TRBJ2-7; a weak D match, TRBD2 (6 bases). Between the trimmed V and J ends, which lost 5 bases and 3 bases, there was a span of 14 bases. Germline V gene sequence: CDR1 SGHTA, CDR2 FQGNSA. The CDR3 has 14 residues. The CDR3 bases are TGTGCCAGCAGCAGGGACTTTGAGGACTACGAGCAGTACTTC. Translation: CASSRDFEDYEQYF.

This chain joins TRBV2 and TRBJ2-6, with 7 bases lining up with TRBD1. Germline CDR1 and CDR2: SNHLY and FYNNEI. The J segment lost 3 bases and the V segment lost 5 bases, leaving 4 bases of the junction unmatched. There are 15 residues in the CDR3. Written as DNA, the CDR3 is TGTGCCAGCAGTCCTGACAGGGTTGGGGCCAACGTCCTGACTTTC. Its protein product is CASSPDRVGANVLTF.

The chain uses TRBV21-1 and TRBJ1-1. TRBV21-1 is a pseudogene locus. The CDR3 is made up of 14 amino acids. The chain's CDR3 is CASSYRDLNTEAFF. CDR3 DNA sequence: TGTGCCAGCAGTTACCGGGACTTGAACACTGAAGCTTTCTTT.

This sequence joins TRBV7-6 and TRBJ2-7; D gene unclear. Germline values: CDR1 SGHVS, CDR2 FNYEAQ. The V and J ends lost 0 bases and 0 bases respectively, with 12 bases between them. The CDR3 covers 16 residues. The CDR3 nucleotides are TGTGCCAGCAGCTTAGCGCCCCCGCCGAGCTCCTACGAGCAGTACTTC. It translates to CASSLAPPPSSYEQYF.

This clone was observed once. The CDR3 reads CASSLPGTGAYGYTF. CDR3 nucleotide sequence: TGTGCCAGCAGCTTACCCGGGACAGGGGCCTATGGCTACACCTTC. The V call is TRBV7-2, the J call TRBJ1-2; 10 nucleotides agree with TRBD1. Germline CDR1 and CDR2: SGHTA and FQGNSA. V lost 2 bases, J lost 4 bases, and 4 bases stayed unmatched. The CDR3 covers 15 residues. Full variable domain (remainder filled in from reference TRBV7-2 and TRBJ1-2): GAGVSQSPSNKVTEKGKDVELRCDPISGHTALYWYRQSLGQGLEFLIYFQGNSAPDKSGLPSDRFSAERTGGSVSTLTIQRTQQEDSAVYLCASSLPGTGAYGYTFGSGTRLTVV.

The table lists this clone with a few counts. The rearrangement uses TRBV7-9 and TRBJ2-7; D gene uncertain. The CDR3 runs to 11 residues. The V end was cut by 3 bases, the J end by 5 bases, with 5 bases between. Germline V gene data show CDR1 as SEHNR and CDR2 as FQNEAQ (reference sequence). The CDR3 nucleotides are TGTGCCAGCAGCTTGGCCGACGAGCAGTACTTC. The encoded protein is CASSLADEQYF.

The chain joins TRBV7-9 to TRBJ2-5; D may be TRBD2 (5 bases). The CDR3 sequence is 14 residues long. V gave up 0 bases and J gave up 5 bases, with 10 bases separating them. The germline V gene encodes CDR1 SEHNR and CDR2 FQNEAQ (reference sequence). The CDR3 reads CASSLARERETQYF. The CDR3 coding sequence is TGTGCCAGCAGCTTAGCGAGGGAAAGGGAGACCCAGTACTTC.

The genes are TRBV6-5 and TRBJ2-7; 7 bases agree with TRBD2. The junction had 4 bases not matched to a gene; V was cut back by 2 bases and J by 0 bases. Germline V gives CDR1 MNHEY, CDR2 SVGAGI. The CDR3 consists of 15 residues. The CDR3 spells CASSYAGGSSYEQYF. The CDR3 DNA reads as TGTGCCAGCAGTTACGCTGGCGGGAGCTCCTACGAGCAGTACTTC.

The gene calls are TRBV6-4 and TRBJ2-3; 7 bases map to TRBD2. Germline CDR1 MRHNA, CDR2 SNTAGT. V was clipped by 3 bases and J by 4 bases; unmatched bases: 4. The CDR3 extends over 14 amino acids. CDR3 loop: CASSERLAADTQYF. The CDR3 DNA sequence: TGTGCCAGCAGTGAAAGACTAGCAGCAGATACGCAGTATTTT.

This rearrangement joins TRBV27 to TRBJ1-4; TRBD1 aligns across 7 bases. With V trimmed by 0 bases and J by 10 bases, 5 bases remained unmatched. The CDR3 runs to 14 residues. The V gene's germline CDR1 is MNHEY and CDR2 SMNVEV (reference sequence). The CDR3 nucleotides are TGTGCCAGCAGTTTATCGCTAGGGGGCCGAAAACTGTTTTTT. Its translation is CASSLSLGGRKLFF.

This clone was picked up a small number of times. The rearrangement joins TRBV7-9 to TRBJ1-4; unclear D gene. The CDR3 loop spans 14 amino acids. Trimming removed 3 bases from V and 5 bases from J, with 10 bases in between. Germline V CDR1 and CDR2: SEHNR, FQNEAQ (reference sequence). The CDR3 bases are TGTGCCAGCAGCTTCAACAGTCCGAATGAAAAACTGTTTTTT. Translating gives CASSFNSPNEKLFF.

The chain couples TRBV6-4 to TRBJ1-2, with D possibly being TRBD1 (6 bases). Germline CDR1 and CDR2: MRHNA and SNTAGT. The CDR3 contains 15 residues. Trimming shortened V by 7 bases and J by 0 bases, and 15 bases separated the two germline ends. The DNA for the CDR3 is TGTGCCAGCATTGAATGGACAGTTGCTAACTATGGCTACACCTTC. Amino acids: CASIEWTVANYGYTF.

This chain joins TRBV29-1 and TRBJ1-4; no reliable D call. This CDR3 spans 14 amino acids. Trimming removed 5 bases at V and 3 bases at J, with 13 bases between. Germline CDR1 SQVTM, CDR2 ANQGSEA. CDR3 bases: TGCAGCGTTCAAGGCGCAGGTTCTAATGAAAAACTGTTTTTT. Translated, it gives CSVQGAGSNEKLFF. Full variable domain (rest looked up from reference TRBV29-1 and TRBJ1-4): SAVISQKPSRDICQRGTSLTIQCQVDSQVTMMFWYRQQPGQSLTLIATANQGSEATYESGFVIDKFPISRPNLTFSTLTVSNMSPEDSSIYLCSVQGAGSNEKLFFGSGTQLSVL.

The genes are TRBV5-4 and TRBJ1-2; 7 nucleotides agree with TRBD1. The CDR3 consists of 15 residues. Losses at the gene ends were 5 bases for V and 4 bases for J; bases not matched to a gene: 11. CDR1 and CDR2 from the germline V gene are SGHNT and YYREEE (reference sequence). This CDR3 reads CASSYGETGRYGYTF. The CDR3 DNA reads as TGTGCCAGCAGTTATGGGGAGACAGGGCGCTATGGCTACACCTTC.

The rearrangement uses TRBV4-1 and TRBJ1-5; D unclear. CDR1 and CDR2 from the germline V gene are MGHRA and YSYEKL. The length of the CDR3 is 16 residues. V dropped 4 bases and J dropped 2 bases, with 15 bases sitting between them. The CDR3 coding sequence is TGCGCCAGCAGCCTCGGACTCAATGTGGGCAATCAGCCCCAGCATTTT. Translation: CASSLGLNVGNQPQHF.

This clone was observed once. This chain links TRBV27 with TRBJ2-2; TRBD2 is a possible D gene (6 bases). The CDR3 runs 13 residues. V lost 6 bases and J lost 5, with 10 bases in between. Looked up from germline, CDR1 is MNHEY and CDR2 is SMNVEV (reference sequence). CDR3: CASSRRGTGELFF. DNA for the CDR3: TGTGCCAGCAGCCGTCGGGGGACCGGGGAGCTGTTTTTT.

The chain employs TRBV29-1 and TRBJ1-4; TRBD1 agrees at 7 bases. Trimming took 6 bases from V and 3 from J; bases not matched to a gene: 4. Germline values: CDR1 SQVTM, CDR2 ANQGSEA. This CDR3 spans 13 amino acids. The CDR3 is CSVRQGANEKLFF. CDR3 DNA sequence: TGCAGCGTGCGACAGGGAGCTAATGAAAAACTGTTTTTT.

The rearrangement uses TRBV11-3 and TRBJ2-3; D possibly corresponds to TRBD2 (5 bases). Germline CDR1 and CDR2: SGHNT and YENEEA. The CDR3 loop spans 14 amino acids. V lost 4 bases and J lost 5, with 13 bases in between. The DNA of the CDR3 is TGTGCCAGCAGCTCCGTCCTCGAGGGAGATACGCAGTATTTT. Protein: CASSSVLEGDTQYF.

V is TRBV6-5 and J is TRBJ1-1; 8 nucleotides match TRBD1. V shed 5 bases, J shed 3 bases, and the junction held 8 bases outside the gene matches. This CDR3 contains 15 residues. Germline V gene sequence: CDR1 MNHEY, CDR2 SVGAGI. CDR3: CASSAQRTGHTEAFF. In nucleotides, the CDR3 is TGTGCCAGCAGTGCCCAGAGGACAGGGCACACTGAAGCTTTCTTT.

The table lists this clone with a few counts. The rearrangement uses TRBV27 and TRBJ2-7; D unclear. Germline values: CDR1 MNHEY, CDR2 SMNVEV (reference sequence). Trimming removed 1 base at V and 0 bases at J, with 7 bases between. The CDR3 consists of 14 residues. The CDR3 is CASSLLPGSYEQYF. The CDR3 DNA follows: TGTGCCAGCAGTTTATTGCCGGGCTCCTACGAGCAGTACTTC.

The chain recombines TRBV5-1 with TRBJ2-2; the match to TRBD1 covers 7 bases. CDR1 is SGHRS and CDR2 is YFSETQ in the germline V gene. J gave up 1 base and V 3 bases, and 6 bases lay outside the gene matches. The CDR3 is 16 amino acids. CDR3: CASSSTGTVNTGELFF. The CDR3 DNA reads as TGCGCCAGCAGCTCCACCGGGACAGTGAACACCGGGGAGCTGTTTTTT.

The gene calls are TRBV27 and TRBJ2-1, with D maybe TRBD2 (5 bases). Trimming took off 3 bases at V and 2 bases at J, with 11 bases between the two ends. The CDR3 sequence is 15 residues long. The V gene's germline CDR1 is MNHEY and CDR2 SMNVEV (reference sequence). CDR3 region: CASSFAGDPYNEQFF. In nucleotides, the CDR3 is TGTGCCAGCAGTTTCGCCGGGGATCCCTACAATGAGCAGTTCTTC.

To note about this clone: No conserved phenylalanine or tryptophan is present at the end of the CDR3, so a read error is the likely explanation. The V call is TRBV5-6, the J call TRBJ2-7; no clear D gene. Germline V lookup: CDR1 SGHDT, CDR2 YYEEEE. Trimming stripped 1 base from V and 3 bases from J, with 5 bases between. CDR3 length: 12 residues. DNA for the CDR3: TGTGCCAGCAGCTTGTGGGGCTACGAGCAGTACCTC. Encoded protein: CASSLWGYEQYL.

The sample holds one count of this clone. The J gene is TRBJ1-1, the V gene TRBV19; a weak D match, TRBD1 (6 bases). Deletions cut 6 bases from V and 2 bases from J, with 19 bases between. Germline lookup yields CDR1 LNHDA and CDR2 SQIVND (reference sequence). CDR3 length: 16 amino acids. CDR3 residues: CASRSHRDTGNTEAFF. The CDR3 region has the DNA TGTGCCAGTAGAAGCCACAGGGATACGGGAAACACTGAAGCTTTCTTT. The variable domain in full, with the rest retrieved from reference TRBV19 and TRBJ1-1, is DGGITQSPKYLFRKEGQNVTLSCEQNLNHDAMYWYRQDPGQGLRLIYYSQIVNDFQKGDIAEGYSVSREKKESFPLTVTSAQKNPTAFYLCASRSHRDTGNTEAFFGQGTRLTVV.

The chain is built from TRBV9 and TRBJ2-7; 10 positions agree with TRBD1. Unmatched junction bases numbered 4, after V lost 0 bases and J lost 1 base. Germline assignment: CDR1 SGDLS and CDR2 YYNGEE. This CDR3 is 16 amino acids long. In DNA form, the CDR3 reads TGTGCCAGCAGCGTAGGACAGGGGGCCTTATCCTACGAGCAGTACTTC. Protein sequence: CASSVGQGALSYEQYF. The whole variable domain, filled in from reference TRBV9 and TRBJ2-7, reads DSGVTQTPKHLITATGQRVTLRCSPRSGDLSVYWYQQSLDQGLQFLIQYYNGEERAKGNILERFSAQQFPDLHSELNLSSLELGDSALYFCASSVGQGALSYEQYFGPGTRLTVT.